One and the same sample provided the 21 T cell receptor beta chains below, sequenced in a study of cytomegalovirus exposure and HLA in healthy donors. Researchers ran the PCR with 60 Vbeta and 13 Jbeta primers. Sequenced by immunoSEQ multiplex PCR; TCRdb stores in-frame clones only, minus some. The ten top clones account for 3% to 4%, within a sample of around 33,000 clones. The sample consisted of PBMCs. Receptors originate from a middle-aged man in good health and CMV-seronegative.

The J gene is TRBJ2-7, the V gene TRBV7-8; 8 positions agree with TRBD2. The trim removed 5 bases at V and 3 bases at J, leaving 6 bases unmatched. The CDR3 has 14 amino acids. CDR1 and CDR2 (germline): SGHVS, FQNEAQ. The CDR3: CASSMTSDVYEQYF. In nucleotides, the CDR3 is TGTGCCAGCAGCATGACTAGCGATGTCTACGAGCAGTACTTC.

The DNA of the CDR3 is TGTGCCAGCCGTTCCTCGTCGGGAAACACCATATATTTT. It codes for CASRSSSGNTIYF. The chain has TRBV2 and TRBJ1-3, with D hard to call. This CDR3 is built from 13 residues. The germline gives CDR1 SNHLY, CDR2 FYNNEI. V lost 8 bases and J 4 bases, leaving 12 bases between the germline ends.

The J gene is TRBJ2-1, the V gene TRBV29-1, with 7 bases identical to TRBD2. The CDR3 is 14 amino acids. With V trimmed by 4 bases and J by 5 bases, 8 bases remained unmatched. CDR1 SQVTM and CDR2 ANQGSEA come from the germline V gene. CDR3 protein: CSVVPSGTDNEQFF. The CDR3 DNA sequence: TGCAGCGTTGTCCCCAGCGGGACCGACAATGAGCAGTTCTTC.

The V and J genes are TRBV7-2 and TRBJ2-1, with 9 bases lining up with TRBD2. Germline loops: CDR1 SGHTA, CDR2 FQGNSA. With 5 bases clipped from V and 7 bases from J, the junction kept 12 bases outside the gene matches. The CDR3 is 16 residues long. CDR3 residues: CASSPSGAGGGNEQFF. For the CDR3, the DNA is TGTGCCAGCAGCCCAAGTGGAGCGGGAGGAGGGAATGAGCAGTTCTTC.

This sequence joins TRBV11-2 and TRBJ2-5, with TRBD2 identical over 7 bases. The CDR3 runs to 14 residues. V lost 2 bases and J lost 5; bases outside the gene matches: 5. CDR1 is SGHAT and CDR2 is FQNNGV in the germline V gene. The CDR3 here is CASSLSGAGETQYF. DNA for the CDR3: TGTGCCAGCAGCTTAAGCGGAGCGGGGGAGACCCAGTACTTC.

The gene calls are TRBV14 and TRBJ2-1; D possibly corresponds to TRBD2 (6 bases). Germline assignment: CDR1 SGHDN and CDR2 FVKESK. Deletions cut 1 base from V and 3 bases from J, with 16 bases between. The CDR3 has 17 residues. CDR3 residues: CASSQGTTQPNYNEQFF. CDR3 nucleotides: TGTGCCAGCAGCCAAGGGACTACTCAACCAAACTACAATGAGCAGTTCTTC.

V gene TRBV7-2 combines with J gene TRBJ1-5; TRBD1 agrees at 8 bases. Germline-derived CDR1 and CDR2 are SGHTA and FQGNSA. CDR3 length: 15 amino acids. J was trimmed by 2 bases and V by 5 bases; bases with no gene match: 5. The CDR3 DNA sequence: TGTGCCAGCAGCACACAGGGGGGTGGCAATCAGCCCCAGCATTTT. This codes for CASSTQGGGNQPQHF.

The V and J genes are TRBV27 and TRBJ2-7, with D perhaps TRBD1 (6 bases). CDR3 size: 15 residues. The germline V gene has CDR1 MNHEY and CDR2 SMNVEV (reference sequence). V lost 9 bases to trimming and J lost 3 bases, with 21 bases between them. CDR3 nucleotides: TGTGCCAGTAGTGGACCGGGACATCCAGGCTACGAGCAGTACTTC. It specifies CASSGPGHPGYEQYF.

The chain joins TRBV30 to TRBJ2-1, with TRBD1 identical over 7 bases. The length of the CDR3 is 14 residues. Germline trimming cut 7 bases from V and 4 bases from J; bases unmatched to any gene: 10. Germline CDR1 is GTSNPN and CDR2 is SVGIG (reference sequence). CDR3 bases: TGTGCCTCGAGAGGGGACAGAGCGTACAATGAGCAGTTCTTC. Residues: CASRGDRAYNEQFF. The full variable domain, its missing parts supplied by reference TRBV30 and TRBJ2-1, is SQTIHQWPATLVQPVGSPLSLECTVEGTSNPNLYWYRQAAGRGLQLLFYSVGIGQISSEVPQNLSASRPQDRQFILSSKKLLLSDSGFYLCASRGDRAYNEQFFGPGTRLTVL.

The chain is built from TRBV15 and TRBJ2-1; D is possibly TRBD1 (7 bases). The V end was cut by 4 bases, the J end by 4 bases, with 23 bases between. CDR1 and CDR2 (germline): LNHNV, YYDKDF (reference sequence). CDR3 size: 18 residues. The CDR3 here is CATSKDSGWAGGYNEQFF. In DNA form, the CDR3 reads TGTGCCACCAGCAAGGATTCCGGGTGGGCAGGGGGGTACAATGAGCAGTTCTTC.

The V gene is TRBV4-2, the J gene TRBJ1-5; D uncertain. Trimming cost V 1 base and J 6 bases, with 13 bases left between them. Germline-derived CDR1 and CDR2 are LGHNA and YNFKEQ. The CDR3 consists of 15 residues. The CDR3 sequence: CASSQVQEGGQPQHF. DNA for the CDR3: TGTGCCAGCAGCCAAGTGCAGGAGGGCGGTCAGCCCCAGCATTTT.

In the case of this clone: A read error may account for a junction end that differs from germline. The genes are TRBV9 and TRBJ2-1; maybe TRBD2 (5 bases). Looked up from germline, CDR1 is SGDLS and CDR2 is YYNGEE. This CDR3 has 14 amino acids. The CDR3 reads CASSSGSSDNEQFF. CDR3 bases: TGTGCCAGCAGCAGCGGAAGCTCCGACAATGAGCAGTTCTTC. Supplemented by reference TRBV9 and TRBJ2-1, the full variable domain reads DSGVTQTPKHLITATGQRVTLRCSPRSGDLSVYWYQQSLDQGLQFLIQYYNGEERAKGNILERFSAQQFPDLHSELNLSSLELGDSALYFCASSSGSSDNEQFFGPGTRLTVL.

The genes are TRBV9 and TRBJ2-1; D ambiguous. Trimming cost V 1 base and J 2 bases, with 7 bases left between them. This CDR3 spans 14 amino acids. Looked up from germline, CDR1 is SGDLS and CDR2 is YYNGEE. CDR3 coding DNA: TGTGCCAGCAGCGTAAACGGAGCCTACAATGAGCAGTTCTTC. Its protein product is CASSVNGAYNEQFF.

This chain uses TRBV29-1 with TRBJ1-3; D not certain. Trimming removed 5 bases from V and 1 base from J, with 12 bases in between. CDR3 length equals 14 residues. Germline V gene lookup returns CDR1 SQVTM and CDR2 ANQGSEA. The CDR3 loop is CSVCESGSGNTIYF. The CDR3 DNA follows: TGCAGCGTTTGTGAATCCGGTTCTGGAAACACCATATATTTT.

CDR3 sequence: CASGLVLGGSYEQYF. As DNA, the CDR3 is TGTGCTAGTGGTTTGGTACTCGGAGGATCCTACGAGCAGTACTTC. The V gene is TRBV12-5, the J gene TRBJ2-7, with a weak D call TRBD2 (5 bases). The CDR3 contains 15 residues. From germline, CDR1 is LGHNT and CDR2 FRNRAP. With 0 bases removed from V and 1 base from J, the gap between germline ends came to 10 bases. Filled out from reference TRBV12-5 and TRBJ2-7, the complete variable domain reads DARVTQTPRHKVTEMGQEVTMRCQPILGHNTVFWYRQTMMQGLELLAYFRNRAPLDDSGMPKDRFSAEMPDATLATLKIQPSEPRDSAVYFCASGLVLGGSYEQYFGPGTRLTVT.

The rearrangement uses TRBV28 and TRBJ2-7; TRBD2 aligns across 8 bases. V lost 3 bases to trimming and J lost 9 bases; unmatched junction nucleotides: 7. CDR1 MDHEN and CDR2 SYDVKM come from the germline V gene. The CDR3 runs 13 residues. The CDR3 protein is CASSFDSGRVQYF. The DNA of the CDR3 is TGTGCCAGCAGTTTTGACAGCGGGAGAGTGCAGTACTTC. Supplemented by reference TRBV28 and TRBJ2-7, the full variable domain reads DVKVTQSSRYLVKRTGEKVFLECVQDMDHENMFWYRQDPGLGLRLIYFSYDVKMKEKGDIPEGYSVSREKKERFSLILESASTNQTSMYLCASSFDSGRVQYFGPGTRLTVT.

V and J are TRBV27 and TRBJ1-5; D is unclear. This CDR3 is 14 amino acids long. Per germline, CDR1 MNHEY and CDR2 SMNVEV (reference sequence). Trimming took 4 bases from V and 5 from J, leaving 12 bases between them. The CDR3 nucleotides read TGTGCCAGCAGTTCCGCTGGGGAGGATCAGCCCCAGCATTTT. As protein: CASSSAGEDQPQHF.

The chain joins TRBV6-1 to TRBJ2-3, with TRBD1 matching 9 bases. The CDR3 loop spans 15 amino acids. Losses at the gene ends were 8 bases for V and 5 bases for J; bases not matched to a gene: 11. In germline, CDR1 is MNHNS, CDR2 SASEGT. For the CDR3, the DNA is TGTGCCAGCGAGAAACAGGGGGCCTTTCGAGATACGCAGTATTTT. It codes for CASEKQGAFRDTQYF.

The chain has TRBV6-1 and TRBJ2-5, with 8 bases identical to TRBD1. The CDR3 loop spans 13 amino acids. Germline V gives CDR1 MNHNS, CDR2 SASEGT. After removal of 6 bases from V and 1 base from J, the junction contained 1 base not matched to a gene. The chain's CDR3 is CASSTGGQETQYF. DNA of the CDR3: TGTGCCAGCAGCACAGGGGGCCAAGAGACCCAGTACTTC.

In the case of this clone: At one boundary the junction diverges from the germline segment, which might be a read error. This chain connects TRBV20-1 to TRBJ1-1; unclear D gene. The CDR3 covers 8 residues. Germline assignment: CDR1 DFQATT and CDR2 SNEGSKA (reference sequence). Here the CDR3 DNA reads TGCAGTGCTAGTGAGCTACTCTTT. Translated, it gives CSASELLF.

The chain joins TRBV28 to TRBJ2-7; a weak D match, TRBD1 (6 bases). V was clipped by 4 bases and J by 0 bases, with 10 bases between them. This CDR3 contains 14 residues. Germline CDR1 and CDR2: MDHEN and SYDVKM. CDR3 DNA: TGTGCCAGCAGTTGGCCGGGACACTCCTACGAGCAGTACTTC. Protein product: CASSWPGHSYEQYF.